These T cell receptor beta chains were read from a single sample in a study of blood T cell repertoires in COVID-19. Using immunoSEQ multiplex PCR, the repertoire was profiled, and TCRdb retains in-frame clones only, with some absent. Counted here are 25,000 to 30,000 clones, less than 80% occurring once; the ten biggest clones make up about 21%. The source material was peripheral blood. These TCRs come from a boy aged 2 to 9 with active or convalescent COVID-19. Both conserved end residues are part of each CDR3. Each record gives: clone size, J gene, V gene, D gene, CDR3 DNA, CDR3 protein. D genes are given only for firm matches. Size tells how often a clone was seen (once, few, many) or the class of an expanded clone, and some rows leave it out.

. TRBJ1-3 TRBV30 . TGTGCCTGGGACCCTCAGGACAGCTCTGGAAACACCATATATTTT CAWDPQDSSGNTIYF
. TRBJ2-3 TRBV24-1 TRBD1 TGTGCCACCAGTGCGCGCAGGGGGCTCGGGGGCACAGATACGCAGTATTTT CATSARRGLGGTDTQYF
. TRBJ1-3 TRBV14 TRBD1 TGTGCCAGCAGCCAACAGCCGACAGGGATAAGGGGAAACACCATATATTTT CASSQQPTGIRGNTIYF
few TRBJ2-5 TRBV14 . TGTGCCAGTGCAGGGGGGCCAGAGACCCAGTACTTC CASAGGPETQYF
. TRBJ1-1 TRBV19 . TGTGCCAGTAGTAAGGGATCGGGATTCAACACTGAAGCTTTCTTT CASSKGSGFNTEAFF
. TRBJ2-5 TRBV30 . TGTGCCTGGAGTGCCAGGGGAGCCCAGTACTTC CAWSARGAQYF
. TRBJ2-7 TRBV6-2/TRBV6-3 . TGTGCCAGCAGTTACGCGGAGGGCACCTACGAGCAGTACTTC CASSYAEGTYEQYF
. TRBJ1-6 TRBV30 . TGTGCCTGGACCTCAAACTCAGGGAATTCACCCCTCCACTTT CAWTSNSGNSPLHF
. TRBJ2-1 TRBV5-1 TRBD2 TGCGCCAGCAGCCTCCAGAGACTAGCGGGGGCTGGGGAGCAGTTCTTC CASSLQRLAGAGEQFF
. TRBJ1-1 TRBV7-8 TRBD1 TGTGCCAGCAGCCTGAGACAGGGGGCAAGGAACACTGAAGCTTTCTTT CASSLRQGARNTEAFF
many TRBJ1-2 TRBV5-1 . TGCGCCAGCAGCTTGGAGTCAGGGGTTGGTGGCTACACCTTC CASSLESGVGGYTF
. TRBJ2-1 TRBV5-1 TRBD2 TGCGCCAGCAGCTTCTACCCCGGGACTAGCGGGGGTAGCTCCTACAATGAGCAGTTCTTC CASSFYPGTSGGSSYNEQFF
. TRBJ1-1 TRBV5-4 . TGTGCCAGCAGCTCGAGGAACACTGAAGCTTTCTTT CASSSRNTEAFF
. TRBJ1-5 TRBV27 . TGTGCCAGCAGACCACCTTGGGGGCGAGGGGCAAATCAGCCCCAGCATTTT CASRPPWGRGANQPQHF
. TRBJ2-3 TRBV29-1 . TGCAGCGCAGCCGGAGTGGATACGCAGTATTTT CSAAGVDTQYF
. TRBJ1-2 TRBV18 . TGTGCCAGCTCACCATTACGGAGTGATGGCTACACCTTC CASSPLRSDGYTF
. TRBJ1-5 TRBV28 TRBD1 TGTGCCAGCAGGGAGGGGACAGGGAGGGAGCCCCAGCATTTT CASREGTGREPQHF
few TRBJ1-2 TRBV9 . TGTGCCAGCAGCTACAGGGTATCGAATGGCTACACCTTC CASSYRVSNGYTF
. TRBJ1-3 TRBV6-5 . TGTGCCAGCAGTTACTCGACAGTCTCTGGAAACACCATATATTTT CASSYSTVSGNTIYF
. TRBJ2-7 TRBV12-3/TRBV12-4 . TGTGCCAGCAGTTCCCCGTACGAGCAGTACTTC CASSSPYEQYF
. TRBJ2-7 TRBV9 TRBD2 TGTGCCAGCAGCGAGGGACTAGCAGACTACGAGCAGTACTTC CASSEGLADYEQYF
. TRBJ2-2 TRBV24-1 . TGTGCCACCAGTGAAGCTGGCAGGGGCCCTGGGGAGCTGTTTTTT CATSEAGRGPGELFF
. TRBJ2-5 TRBV5-1 . TGCGCCAGCAGCTTCTCAGGAGCGGGCAAACAAGAGACCCAGTACTTC CASSFSGAGKQETQYF
. TRBJ1-4 TRBV6-5 . TGTGCCAGCGGGGTAACAGGGCGAAATGAAAAACTGTTTTTT CASGVTGRNEKLFF
. TRBJ2-1 TRBV6-5 TRBD1 TGTGCCAGCATACCCCCCGGCAGGGGGAATGAGCAGTTCTTC CASIPPGRGNEQFF
. TRBJ2-3 TRBV24-1 TRBD2 TGTGCCACCAGTGATTTAGGTAGCGGGGGGCCGCGTTCTAGCACAGATACGCAGTATTTT CATSDLGSGGPRSSTDTQYF
. TRBJ2-5 TRBV3-1/TRBV3-2 TRBD2 TGTGCCAGCAGCCCCCACGGGGGGGAGGAGACCCAGTACTTC CASSPHGGEETQYF
. TRBJ1-5 TRBV5-1 . TGCGCCAGCAGCTTGGAGGTCCAGGGCCCACAGCATTTT CASSLEVQGPQHF
. TRBJ2-7 TRBV15 TRBD1 TGTGCCACCAGCAGAGGGGTAGGGACAGGGGCCTACGAGCAGTACTTC CATSRGVGTGAYEQYF
. TRBJ2-5 TRBV7-2 . TGTGCCAGCAGCTTAGTAGGGGCGAGGGAGACCCAGTACTTC CASSLVGARETQYF
. TRBJ1-2 TRBV7-9 . TGTGCCAGCAGCCCATCCGCGGGGTTCTATGGCTACACCTTC CASSPSAGFYGYTF
few TRBJ2-7 TRBV30 . TGTGCCTGGAGGGCAGCAGGGGCCTCCTACGAGCAGTACTTC CAWRAAGASYEQYF
. TRBJ2-5 TRBV5-5 TRBD1 TGTGCCAGCAGCCGGACAGGGGGCGTAGAGACCCAGTACTTC CASSRTGGVETQYF
. TRBJ2-2 TRBV14 . TGTGCCACACAGTCTATGAACACCGGGGAGCTGTTTTTT CATQSMNTGELFF
. TRBJ2-1 TRBV24-1 TRBD2 TGTGCCACCAGTGTTCTCGGGACTAGCGGAACTAATGAGCAGTTCTTC CATSVLGTSGTNEQFF
. TRBJ1-5 TRBV6-5 . TGTGCCAGCAAACAGGGATCTAGCAATCAGCCCCAGCATTTT CASKQGSSNQPQHF
. TRBJ2-5 TRBV4-3 . TGCGCCAGCAGCCTACATCAGCAAGAGACCCAGTACTTC CASSLHQQETQYF
. TRBJ1-2 TRBV5-4 TRBD1 TGTGCCATCCCGGACAGGTCCGGGCTTGGCTACACCTTC CAIPDRSGLGYTF
once TRBJ1-1 TRBV5-4 TRBD1 TGTGCCAGCAGCCCGGGACAGCAGAACACTGAAGCTTTCTTT CASSPGQQNTEAFF
. TRBJ1-6 TRBV6-5 TRBD1 TGTGCCAGCAGGACAGGGGGGTCGGGGAATTCACCCCTCCACTTT CASRTGGSGNSPLHF
once TRBJ2-7 TRBV3-1/TRBV3-2 TRBD2 TGTGCCAGCAGCCCACGGACTAGCGGGAGGGATGCCTACGAGCAGTACTTC CASSPRTSGRDAYEQYF
. TRBJ1-3 TRBV7-6 . TGTGCCAGCAGCTTAAGCAGGGCCCCTGGAAACACCATATATTTT CASSLSRAPGNTIYF
. TRBJ2-7 TRBV2 TRBD1 TGTGCCAGCAAAATCGGGACAGGGGGCTACGAGCAGTACTTC CASKIGTGGYEQYF
few TRBJ1-2 TRBV12-3/TRBV12-4 TRBD1 TGTGCCAGCAGCCGATTGACAGGGGATGGCTACACCTTC CASSRLTGDGYTF
. TRBJ1-5 TRBV4-1 TRBD1 TGCGCCAGCAGCCGGCCGGGACAGGATCAGCCCCAGCATTTT CASSRPGQDQPQHF
. TRBJ1-2 TRBV6-5 TRBD1 TGTGCCAGCAGTTACTCTTGGACAGGGGGCGATAATGGCTACACCTTC CASSYSWTGGDNGYTF
. TRBJ1-6 TRBV20-1 . TGCAGTGCTAGTATGACAGTGGGAAATTCACCCCTCCACTTT CSASMTVGNSPLHF
. TRBJ1-3 TRBV19 . TGTGCCAGTAGTATGCAGGCCCAACCTGGAAACACCATATATTTT CASSMQAQPGNTIYF
. TRBJ1-1 TRBV19 . TGTGCCAGTAGTACCCGAGGTGAAGCTTTCTTT CASSTRGEAFF
. TRBJ1-2 TRBV30 . TGTGCCTGGAGCTTCGTGGTGCAGGGCTATGGCTACACCTTC CAWSFVVQGYGYTF
. TRBJ2-3 TRBV7-9 TRBD2 TGTGCCAGCAGTGATCCGGGACTAGCGGGGGGAAGCACAGATACGCAGTATTTT CASSDPGLAGGSTDTQYF
. TRBJ2-1 TRBV6-5 TRBD2 TGTGCCAGTAGAACGGGACTAGCGGGCATAGAGCAGTTCTTC CASRTGLAGIEQFF
. TRBJ2-1 TRBV21-1 . TGTGCCACCCCGGGAGGGGATGAGCAGTTCTTC CATPGGDEQFF